The present T cell receptor (beta chain) was sequenced within a study of identical twins (dated by TCRdb to 2016 to 2017). Describing the broader study: To test whether fetal clonotypes persist, the study used deep sequencing on TCR alpha and beta repertoires from monozygotic twins, unrelated adults of various ages, and cord blood. To rule out contamination, replicate twin experiments were performed at different times with different library preparation protocols. Findings and caveats that apply to the study as a whole: Compared with coincidental sharing between unrelated individuals, out-of-frame TCR alpha sequences shared between twins showed an excess of sequences with low generation probability. Excess twin sharing in beta out-of-frame sequences was weaker because fewer shared sequences lowered the signal-to-noise ratio. Out-of-frame TCR alpha sharing in monozygotic twins was systematically underestimated by recombination models, whereas sharing between unrelated individuals was in agreement with the recombination models. Because the same donors could not be followed over many years, the conclusions depended on cross-sectional statistical analysis. Invariant T cells such as MAIT and iNKT could partly confound zero-insertion analyses, although diverse VJ usage argued against such confounding for most clonotypes. Fewer insertions were carried by abundant cord blood beta clonotypes; a weaker similar trend was observed in young adult naive repertoires, while no such trend was observed in memory repertoires.

The protocol used for the library was 5' RACE. The run used an Illumina HiSeq 2000. Template switching added a universal primer binding site, and the final cDNA carried a unique molecular identifier that allowed TCR cDNA molecules to be counted accurately. Specific primers in the conserved constant-segment region were used to synthesize first-strand cDNA for TCR alpha and beta chains. Each cDNA library was double barcoded, with a SMART-Mk sample barcode plus Illumina barcodes, to control for contamination. Two successive PCR steps introduced TruSeq adapter sequences along with Illumina sample barcodes. Sequencing of the TCR alpha and beta cDNA libraries was done on the Illumina HiSeq platform using custom primers. In the authors' own workflow: Unique molecular identifiers were extracted from raw reads with MiGEC, and CDR3 positions were determined with MiXCR. For each individual, recombination models were inferred using an EM algorithm with the repgenHMM and IGoR tools. The analysis of shared clonotypes was done with the tcR package in R, with sharing normalized by the product of cloneset sizes. To study raw recombination without the effects of thymic and clonal selection, out-of-frame nonproductive sequences were analyzed. TCRdb trimmed the raw reads at Q25, called clones with MiXCR and kept productive beta chains. Entries that share a CDR3 protein sequence are merged under the most common genes and DNA. The V and J calls and clone size come from TCRdb's table, not from the authors' own analysis. This sample holds some 1,700,000 distinct CDR3 sequences; less than 40% were observed only once. About 0.27% of the sample comes from the top ten.

The CDR3 holds 16 amino acids from the cysteine to the phenylalanine. Only the CDR3 portion is preserved as DNA: 48 bases, with reading frame beginning at the first base. The junction shows trimming of 0 bases on V and 7 bases on J, plus 17 bases between the germline ends. Per the germline V gene, LGHNA is the CDR1 and YNFKEQ is the CDR2. This clonotype has only a few counts. Its antigen remains unidentified. Base qualities are missing; no much larger clone stands one base away. All donors were healthy Caucasians. The clonotype originates from a newborn girl in good health. The V gene is TRBV4-2 and the J gene is TRBJ2-3; the D gene remains uncertain. The specimen was cord blood. The nucleotides read TGTGCCAGCAGCCAAGAGGAGAGCGTGGCACAGAATACGCAGTATTTT. This is translated as CASSQEESVAQNTQYF.